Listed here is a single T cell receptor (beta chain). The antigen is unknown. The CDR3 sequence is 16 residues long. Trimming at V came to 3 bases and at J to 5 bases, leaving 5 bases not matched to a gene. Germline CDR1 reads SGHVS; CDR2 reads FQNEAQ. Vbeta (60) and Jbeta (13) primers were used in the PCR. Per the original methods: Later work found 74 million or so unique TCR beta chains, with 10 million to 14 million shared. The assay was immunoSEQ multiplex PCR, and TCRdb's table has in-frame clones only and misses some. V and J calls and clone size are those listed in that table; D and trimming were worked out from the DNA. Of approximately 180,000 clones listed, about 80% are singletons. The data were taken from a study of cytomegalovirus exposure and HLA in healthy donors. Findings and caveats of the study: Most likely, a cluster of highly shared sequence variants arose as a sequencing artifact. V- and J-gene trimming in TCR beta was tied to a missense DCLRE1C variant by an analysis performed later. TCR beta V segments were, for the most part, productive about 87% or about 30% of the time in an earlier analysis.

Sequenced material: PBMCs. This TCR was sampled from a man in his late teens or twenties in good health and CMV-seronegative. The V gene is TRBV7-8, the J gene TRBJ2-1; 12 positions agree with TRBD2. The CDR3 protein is CASSLLAGGYHNEQFF. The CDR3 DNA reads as TGTGCCAGCAGCTTGCTAGCGGGAGGGTACCACAATGAGCAGTTCTTC.